What follows is one T cell receptor (beta chain) and its context. The antigen is unknown. Use of 60 Vbeta and 13 Jbeta primers characterized the PCR. Generated by immunoSEQ multiplex PCR, the TCRdb table keeps only in-frame clones and is missing some. The table lists about 160,000 clones, with roughly 1.9% in the top ten. The sample belongs to a study of cytomegalovirus exposure and HLA in healthy donors. Points from the study as a whole: When analyzed later, the rates of TCR association showed variation by HLA locus, with DRB1 the most and HLA-C the fewest.

The sample taken for sequencing was PBMCs. This TCR was sampled from a man aged 25-45 years in good health and CMV-seronegative.

The CDR3 DNA reads TGCGCCAGCAGCCTGACTAGCGAGGTGAGGGAGCAGTTCTTC. Translated: CASSLTSEVREQFF. The chain recombines TRBV5-1 with TRBJ2-1; 8 nucleotides agree with TRBD2. The CDR3 loop spans 14 amino acids. CDR1 is SGHRS and CDR2 is YFSETQ in the germline V gene. V lost 4 bases to trimming and J lost 10 bases; unmatched junction nucleotides: 10.